This T cell receptor beta chain was found in a study of identical twins. General study points: An excess of low generation probability was shown by twin-shared out-of-frame alpha sequences.

This clonotype occurred a few times. Antigen: not known. Using its own MiXCR run on the 5' RACE reads, TCRdb lists one record per CDR3 protein. The sample gives about 890,000 distinct CDR3 sequences, roughly 12% of which show up once; around 1.5% is in the top ten. The same sample was also used in a study of yellow fever vaccine responses in identical twins. From that paper: Reportedly, twins showed a vaccine T cell response that looked partly convergent and partly personalized.

Material for sequencing was PBMCs. The origin of this receptor is a woman between 18 and 29 years old in good health.

The CDR3 is CASSPRDRDRQFF. The CDR3 bases are TGTGCCAGCAGTCCTCGCGACAGGGATCGGCAGTTCTTC. V is TRBV3-1 and J is TRBJ2-1; 7 positions match TRBD1. The J segment lost 12 bases and the V segment lost 6 bases, leaving 11 bases of the junction unmatched. The germline V gene has CDR1 LGHDT and CDR2 YNNKEL (reference sequence). The CDR3 sequence is 13 residues long.